These 5 T cell receptor beta chains originate from one sample sequenced in a study of blood T cell repertoires in COVID-19. Produced via immunoSEQ multiplex PCR; TCRdb's table is partial and in-frame only. The profile shows hundreds of thousands of clones, over 75% of them singletons. Sequenced sample: peripheral blood. The receptor source for this set is a man aged 45 to 65 with active or convalescent COVID-19.

This clone is a singleton in its sample. CDR3 coding DNA: TGTGCCAGCAGCCCCGGGGGTGGGGGAGATACGCAGTATTTT. It encodes CASSPGGGGDTQYF. The rearrangement joins TRBV7-2 to TRBJ2-3; a possible D gene is TRBD2 (6 bases). CDR3 length equals 14 residues. Germline V gene data show CDR1 as SGHTA and CDR2 as FQGNSA. V lost 5 bases to trimming and J lost 5 bases, with 14 bases between them.

V usage is TRBV13 and J usage is TRBJ2-1; 13 nucleotides match TRBD2. There are 16 residues in the CDR3. J lost 7 bases, V lost 5 bases, and 8 bases had no gene match. CDR1 and CDR2 from the germline V gene are PRHDT and FYEKMQ (reference sequence). The DNA of the CDR3 is TGTGCCAGCAGCCCCAGGACTAGCGGGAGTGTTAATGAGCAGTTCTTC. Residues: CASSPRTSGSVNEQFF.

This chain joins TRBV3-1 (or the pseudogene TRBV3-2) and TRBJ2-7; TRBD2 matches 8 bases. In germline, CDR1 is LGHDT, CDR2 YNNKEL (reference sequence). V dropped 1 base and J dropped 5; count of bases not matched to a gene: 13. The CDR3 is 17 residues long. The CDR3 loop is CASSQGGGRGVWHEQYF. CDR3 nucleotides: TGTGCCAGCAGCCAAGGCGGGGGGCGCGGGGTGTGGCACGAGCAGTACTTC.

The chain carries TRBV7-2 and TRBJ2-7; TRBD2 might be the D (6 bases). V dropped 1 base and J dropped 3 bases, with 10 bases sitting between them. This CDR3 contains 14 residues. The germline gives CDR1 SGHTA, CDR2 FQGNSA. The CDR3 reads CASSLVAASYEQYF. The CDR3 nucleotides are TGTGCCAGCAGCTTAGTAGCGGCTAGCTACGAGCAGTACTTC.

The chain uses TRBV6-5 and TRBJ1-4; a possible D gene is TRBD1 (5 bases). The CDR3 loop spans 16 amino acids. V lost 0 bases and J lost 4, with 12 bases in between. CDR1 is MNHEY and CDR2 is SVGAGI in the germline V gene. This chain's CDR3 is CASSYSYRTINEKLFF. CDR3 nucleotides: TGTGCCAGCAGTTACTCCTACAGGACCATTAATGAAAAACTGTTTTTT.